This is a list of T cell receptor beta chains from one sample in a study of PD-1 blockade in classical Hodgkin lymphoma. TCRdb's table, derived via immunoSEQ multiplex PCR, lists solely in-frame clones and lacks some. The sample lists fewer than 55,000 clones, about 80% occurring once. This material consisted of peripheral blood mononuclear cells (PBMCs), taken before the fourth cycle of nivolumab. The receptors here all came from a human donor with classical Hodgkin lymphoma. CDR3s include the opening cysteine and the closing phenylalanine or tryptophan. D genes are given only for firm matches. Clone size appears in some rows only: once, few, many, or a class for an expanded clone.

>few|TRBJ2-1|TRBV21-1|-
TGTGCCAGCAGCAAAGCTGGTAGCGGGCACTCCTACAATGAGCAGTTCTTC
CASSKAGSGHSYNEQFF
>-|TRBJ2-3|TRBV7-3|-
TGTGCCAGCAGCTTGAGTGCTAGTCGTCCAGATACGCAGTATTTT
CASSLSASRPDTQYF
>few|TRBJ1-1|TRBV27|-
TGTGCCAGCAGTTCAGGGCTCTCTCAAGCTTTCTTT
CASSSGLSQAFF
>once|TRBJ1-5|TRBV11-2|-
TGTGCCAGCAGCTTACAGGGTAGCAATCAGCCCCAGCATTTT
CASSLQGSNQPQHF
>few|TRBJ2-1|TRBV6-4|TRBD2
TGTGCCAGCAGTGACTCTGGGCGGGGGGGCGTCAATGAGCAGTTCTTC
CASSDSGRGGVNEQFF
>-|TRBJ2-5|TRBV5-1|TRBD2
TGCGCCAGCAGCTTGGGAGGTAGCGGGCAACAAGAGACCCAGTACTTC
CASSLGGSGQQETQYF
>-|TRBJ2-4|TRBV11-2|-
TGTGCCAGCAGCGGCACCGGGCCCAAAAACATTCAGTACTTC
CASSGTGPKNIQYF
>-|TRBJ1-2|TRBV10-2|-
TGCGCCAGCAGTGGGACAGTGGCGTATGGCTACACCTTC
CASSGTVAYGYTF
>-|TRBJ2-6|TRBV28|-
TGTGCCAGCAATATCACCCCGGGGCGGGGGGCCAACGTCCTGACTTTC
CASNITPGRGANVLTF
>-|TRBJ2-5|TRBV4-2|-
TGTGCCAGCAGCCAAGATGCCCTATCAGAGACCCAGTACTTC
CASSQDALSETQYF
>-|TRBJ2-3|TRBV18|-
TGTGCCAGCTCACCACTGGGGGCTACGCAGTATTTT
CASSPLGATQYF
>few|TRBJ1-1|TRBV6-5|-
TGTGCCAGCAGTTACTCTGGGTTCCCTGAAGCTTTCTTT
CASSYSGFPEAFF
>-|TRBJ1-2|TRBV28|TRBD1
TGTGCCAGCAGTATAACAGGGGCGCAATATGGCTACACCTTC
CASSITGAQYGYTF
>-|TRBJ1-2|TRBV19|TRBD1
TGTGCCAGTAGTACTGAAAGGACAGGGAGGAACTATGGCTACACCTTC
CASSTERTGRNYGYTF
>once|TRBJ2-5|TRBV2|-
TGTGCCAGCAGTGAAGCGCTTGCAAGATCAGAGACCCAATACTTC
CASSEALARSETQYF
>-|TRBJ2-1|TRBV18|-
TGTGCCAGCTCACCACTACCGAGGCCGGGCAATGAGCAGTTCTTC
CASSPLPRPGNEQFF
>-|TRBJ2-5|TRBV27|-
TGTGCCAGCAGTTTATCGGGCAGGGGACCTCAAGAGACCCAGTACTTC
CASSLSGRGPQETQYF
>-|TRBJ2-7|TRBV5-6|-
TGTGCCAGCAGCCAACCCCCGCACGAGCAGTACTTC
CASSQPPHEQYF
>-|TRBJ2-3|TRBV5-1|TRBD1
TGCGCCAGCAGCGGCGGACAGGGGTCCACAGATACGCAGTATTTT
CASSGGQGSTDTQYF
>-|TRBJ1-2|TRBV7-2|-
TGTGCCAGCAGCTTATTTGCCGACCCAGGCCAAGATGGCTACACCTTC
CASSLFADPGQDGYTF
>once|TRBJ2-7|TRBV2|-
TGTGCCAGCAAGTACCAGGCCAGCTCCTACGAGCAGTACTTC
CASKYQASSYEQYF
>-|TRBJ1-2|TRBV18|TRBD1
TGTGCCAGCTCACCACAAACAGGGGCAGATGGCTACACCTTC
CASSPQTGADGYTF
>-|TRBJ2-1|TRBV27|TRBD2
TGTGCCAGCAGTTTAAGGGTCACTAGCGGGGGAAATGAGCAGTTCTTC
CASSLRVTSGGNEQFF
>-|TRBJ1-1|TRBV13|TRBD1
TGTGCCAGCAGCCCCCGACAGGGGTTGAGGACTGAAGCTTTCTTT
CASSPRQGLRTEAFF
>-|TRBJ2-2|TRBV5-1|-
TGCGCCAGCAGGTCGGCCCCGAACACCGGGGAGCTGTTTTTT
CASRSAPNTGELFF